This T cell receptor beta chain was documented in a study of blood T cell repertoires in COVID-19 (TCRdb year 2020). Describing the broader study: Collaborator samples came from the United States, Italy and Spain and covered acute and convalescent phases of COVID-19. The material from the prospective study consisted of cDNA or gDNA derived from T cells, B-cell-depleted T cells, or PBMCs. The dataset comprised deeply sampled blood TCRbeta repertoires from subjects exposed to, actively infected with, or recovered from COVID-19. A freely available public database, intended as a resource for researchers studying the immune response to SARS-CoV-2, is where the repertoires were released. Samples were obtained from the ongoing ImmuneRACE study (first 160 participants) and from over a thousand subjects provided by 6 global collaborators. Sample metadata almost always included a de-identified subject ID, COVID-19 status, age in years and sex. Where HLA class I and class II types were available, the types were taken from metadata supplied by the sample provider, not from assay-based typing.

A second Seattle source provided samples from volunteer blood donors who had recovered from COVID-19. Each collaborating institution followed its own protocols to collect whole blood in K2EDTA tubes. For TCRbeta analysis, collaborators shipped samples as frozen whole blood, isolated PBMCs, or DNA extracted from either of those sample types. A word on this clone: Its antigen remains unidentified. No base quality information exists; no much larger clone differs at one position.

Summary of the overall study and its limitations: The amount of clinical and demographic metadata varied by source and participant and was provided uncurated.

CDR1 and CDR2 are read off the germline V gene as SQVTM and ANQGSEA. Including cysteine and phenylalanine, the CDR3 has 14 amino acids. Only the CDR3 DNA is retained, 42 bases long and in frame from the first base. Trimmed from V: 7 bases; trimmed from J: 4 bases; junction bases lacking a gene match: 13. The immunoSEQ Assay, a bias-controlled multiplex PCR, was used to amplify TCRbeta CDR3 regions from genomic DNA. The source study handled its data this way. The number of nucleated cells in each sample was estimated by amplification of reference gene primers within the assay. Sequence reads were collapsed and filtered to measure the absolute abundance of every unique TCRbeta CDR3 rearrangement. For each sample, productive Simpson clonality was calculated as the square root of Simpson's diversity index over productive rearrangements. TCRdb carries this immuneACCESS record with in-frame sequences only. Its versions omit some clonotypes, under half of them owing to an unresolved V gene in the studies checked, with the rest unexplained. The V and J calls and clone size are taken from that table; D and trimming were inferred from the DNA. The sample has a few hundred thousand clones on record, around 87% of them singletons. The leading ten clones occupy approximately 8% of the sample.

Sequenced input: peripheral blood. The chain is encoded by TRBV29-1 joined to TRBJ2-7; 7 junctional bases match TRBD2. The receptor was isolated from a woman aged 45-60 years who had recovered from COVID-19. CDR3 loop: CSAVVRAGVYEQYF. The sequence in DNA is TGCAGCGCAGTGGTTCGGGCGGGGGTATACGAGCAGTACTTC.